The source of this TCR beta chain is a study of post-analysis software for immune sequencing data. Study-wide context: Relapsing-remitting, secondary progressive and progressive-relapsing multiple sclerosis courses were included.

On this clonotype itself: Antigen: not known.

Germline V gene data show CDR1 as SEHNR and CDR2 as FQNEAQ (reference sequence). Trimming took off 1 base at V and 2 bases at J, with 14 bases between the two ends. The CDR3 runs to 16 residues. Regarding the study as a whole: Relative to controls, patients with multiple sclerosis showed significantly lower normalized Chao1 diversity. Samples from a shared batch, those prepared together, strongly co-clustered by F measure. In patients, about 5 TRBV segments were more frequent than in controls, with TRBV5-6, TRBV5-1 and TRBV20-1 among them.

Every TCR beta cDNA library bore unique molecular identifiers. TCRdb called the PCR reads again in MiXCR, with one record for every CDR3 protein. This sample has hundreds of thousands of distinct CDR3 sequences, with about 27% found just once. The sequence derives from a girl aged 10-17 years with multiple sclerosis. This rearrangement joins TRBV7-9 to TRBJ2-5; D gene unclear. The specimen was blood. For the CDR3, the DNA is TGTGCCAGCAGCTTAGACTGGTCCCTTTCACAAGAGACCCAGTACTTC. Translation gives CASSLDWSLSQETQYF. Combining the CDR3 with reference TRBV7-9 and TRBJ2-5 gives the whole variable domain DTGVSQNPRHKITKRGQNVTFRCDPISEHNRLYWYRQTLGQGPEFLTYFQNEAQLEKSRLLSDRFSAERPKGSFSTLEIQRTEQGDSAMYLCASSLDWSLSQETQYFGPGTRLLVL.